The 22 T cell receptor beta chains in this list originate from one sample, sequenced in a study of glioma-infiltrating T cells. The iRepertoire nested amplicon-rescue multiplex PCR amplified TCR alpha and beta CDR3s from RNA. One entry per CDR3 protein, called by TCRdb with MiXCR from the multiplex PCR reads. The table records about 190,000 distinct CDR3 sequences, approximately 30% of them present only once. Sequencing was carried out using glioma tissue, nonneoplastic brain tissue, or PBMCs (not recorded which). The origin of the receptors is a human donor with low-grade glioma or glioblastoma, undergoing nonglioma brain surgery, or in good health (not recorded which).

The chain has TRBV27 and TRBJ1-1; the D gene is possibly TRBD1 (5 bases). Germline lookup yields CDR1 MNHEY and CDR2 SMNVEV (reference sequence). The CDR3 covers 15 residues. The V and J ends lost 3 bases and 1 base respectively, with 12 bases between them. In DNA form, the CDR3 reads TGTGCCAGCAGTTTCCAGGTACAGGCGAACACTGAAGCTTTCTTT. Its protein is CASSFQVQANTEAFF.

Notes on this clonotype: A read error may account for a junction end that differs from germline. The gene calls are TRBV6-5 and TRBJ1-2; possibly TRBD1 for D (6 bases). CDR1 is MNHEY, CDR2 SVGAGI, per germline. The CDR3 has 13 amino acids. The CDR3 is CASSEQGACGDTF. CDR3 bases: TGTGCCAGCAGTGAACAGGGCGCCTGTGGCGACACCTTC.

In regard to this clonotype: This is likely a read error, given that the CDR3 carries no conserved phenylalanine or tryptophan at its end. The V gene is TRBV5-4, the J gene TRBJ1-4; D ambiguous. Between the trimmed V and J ends, which lost 3 bases and 11 bases, there was a span of 14 bases. Germline values: CDR1 SGHNT, CDR2 YYREEE (reference sequence). There are 13 residues in the CDR3. CDR3 protein: CASSSVVERKLFC. CDR3 coding DNA: TGTGCCAGCAGCTCGGTTGTGGAGCGGAAACTGTTTTGT.

This clonotype was recorded a few times. The chain employs TRBV7-9 and TRBJ1-1; D call uncertain. Per the germline V gene, CDR1 is SEHNR and CDR2 is FQNEAQ (reference sequence). The CDR3 is made up of 13 amino acids. Trimming stripped 7 bases from V and 1 base from J, with 10 bases between. The CDR3 here is CASTDGRNTEAFF. CDR3 coding DNA: TGTGCCAGCACCGACGGACGGAACACTGAAGCTTTCTTT.

The chain combines TRBV6-6 with TRBJ2-7; 11 positions match TRBD2. The CDR3 length is 15 residues. Germline V gene data show CDR1 as MNHNY and CDR2 as SVGAGI (reference sequence). V shed 2 bases, J shed 5 bases, and the junction held 5 bases outside the gene matches. The CDR3 region is CASSYPTSGSNEQYF. CDR3 DNA: TGTGCCAGCAGTTACCCTACTAGCGGGAGCAACGAGCAGTACTTC.

This clonotype was counted a single time. J is TRBJ2-3 and V is TRBV20-1; no reliable D call. The germline CDR1 and CDR2 sequences are DFQATT and SNEGSKA (reference sequence). The CDR3 length is 13 residues. Trimming took 3 bases from V and 6 from J, leaving 13 bases between them. The CDR3 DNA reads as TGCAGTGCTAGGGGATTCCTACACGATACGCAGTATTTT. It specifies CSARGFLHDTQYF.

This clonotype was seen once. V gene TRBV6-2 or TRBV6-3 combines with J gene TRBJ2-3, with TRBD2 identical over 14 bases. Germline CDR1 reads MNHEY; CDR2 reads SVGEGT. With V trimmed by 6 bases and J by 3 bases, 14 bases remained unmatched. This CDR3 region has 19 residues. This CDR3 is CASRDQAGLAGDSTDTQYF. CDR3 coding DNA: TGTGCCAGCAGAGATCAAGCGGGACTAGCGGGAGATAGTACAGATACGCAGTATTTT.

The genes are TRBV12-3 or TRBV12-4 and TRBJ2-1; 8 bases line up with TRBD2. The CDR3 has 14 residues. The V gene end was trimmed by 5 bases and the J gene end by 5 bases; junction bases not matched to a gene: 5. The DNA of the CDR3 is TGTGCCAGCAGTCCTAGCGGGCTAAACAATGAGCAGTTCTTC. It encodes CASSPSGLNNEQFF.

This clonotype was detected ten times or more. The genes are TRBV20-1 and TRBJ1-2; 7 nucleotides match TRBD1. The CDR3 covers 13 residues. CDR1 is DFQATT, CDR2 SNEGSKA, per germline (reference sequence). Losses at the gene ends were 0 bases for V and 2 bases for J; bases not matched to a gene: 0. For the CDR3, the DNA is TGCAGTGCTAGAGACAGGGGGAACTATGGCTACACCTTC. Amino acids: CSARDRGNYGYTF.

This clonotype has a handful of counts. This chain uses TRBV5-4 with TRBJ1-2; D remains ambiguous. Germline V gene data show CDR1 as SGHNT and CDR2 as YYREEE (reference sequence). Trimming took 0 bases from V and 5 from J, leaving 8 bases between them. The CDR3 consists of 13 residues. The chain's CDR3 is CASSLAGIYGYTF. CDR3 nucleotide sequence: TGTGCCAGCAGCTTGGCCGGGATTTATGGCTACACCTTC.

Concerning this clonotype: This could be a read error, since a much larger clone is one nucleotide away. The chain combines TRBV24-1 with TRBJ2-2; either TRBD1 or TRBD2 may fit D (5 bases each). V lost 9 bases and J 4 bases, leaving 11 bases between the germline ends. This CDR3 contains 13 residues. Germline V gene lookup returns CDR1 KGHDR and CDR2 SFDVKD. The chain's CDR3 is CATASGGTGELFF. CDR3 coding DNA: TGTGCCACCGCGAGTGGGGGCACCGGGGAGCTGTTTTTT.

There are many counts of this clonotype. The chain recombines TRBV3-1 with TRBJ2-7; the D is unclear. V was clipped by 1 base and J by 5 bases, with 6 bases between them. Per the germline V gene, CDR1 is LGHDT and CDR2 is YNNKEL (reference sequence). The CDR3 loop spans 12 amino acids. DNA for the CDR3: TGTGCCAGCAGCCAAGTTTTTGACGAGCAGTACTTC. It encodes CASSQVFDEQYF.

In regard to this clonotype: Possible read error: a much larger clone is one base away. This chain uses TRBV7-2 with TRBJ2-5, with TRBD1 identical over 7 bases. Germline V gene sequence: CDR1 SGHTA, CDR2 FQGNSA. There are 15 residues in the CDR3. CDR3 loop: CASRLGGSRTETQYF. The CDR3 DNA reads TGTGCCAGCAGGTTAGGGGGCTCAAGGACAGAGACCCAGTACTTC.

This clonotype was seen many times. The V and J genes are TRBV7-2 and TRBJ2-5; TRBD2 might be the D (5 bases). This CDR3 is built from 12 residues. Germline V lookup: CDR1 SGHTA, CDR2 FQGNSA. V lost 5 bases and J lost 7, with 11 bases in between. CDR3 sequence reads: CASSNGERTQYF. The CDR3 DNA sequence: TGTGCCAGCAGCAACGGGGAGAGGACCCAGTACTTC.

Notes on this clonotype: This may come from a read error, since a much larger clone is one base off. The gene calls are TRBV6-4 and TRBJ2-3; D is uncertain. CDR3 length equals 13 residues. From germline, CDR1 is MRHNA and CDR2 SNTAGT. This chain's CDR3 is CASSGDRMDMQYF. The DNA for the CDR3 is TGTGCCAGCAGTGGCGACCGAATGGATATGCAGTATTTT.

Note on this clonotype: The junction does not match germline at one end; this may be a read error. The chain links TRBV27 to TRBJ2-6; D might be TRBD1 (5 bases). This CDR3 has 15 residues. Looked up from germline, CDR1 is MNHEY and CDR2 is SMNVEV (reference sequence). The DNA for the CDR3 is TGTGCCAGCAGTTTACGCTTGGCTGGGGCCAACGTCCTGACCTTC. Protein sequence: CASSLRLAGANVLTF.

This clonotype came up many times. This chain uses TRBV2 with TRBJ1-5; no clear D gene. CDR1 is SNHLY and CDR2 is FYNNEI in the germline V gene. The CDR3 loop spans 14 amino acids. Trimming cost V 3 bases and J 5 bases, with 11 bases left between them. The CDR3 region has the DNA TGTGCCAGCAGTGAGTTCAGGCGGGATCAGCCCCAGCATTTT. Its protein product is CASSEFRRDQPQHF.

V is TRBV27 and J is TRBJ1-1, with a tentative D call TRBD1 (5 bases). The CDR3 consists of 17 residues. Germline loops: CDR1 MNHEY, CDR2 SMNVEV (reference sequence). The ends were cut back, 6 bases at V and 3 bases at J, with 23 bases in the middle. Written as DNA, the CDR3 is TGTGCCAGCAGCCACCGAGGGGTTCATGGGGTGTACACTGAAGCTTTCTTT. As protein: CASSHRGVHGVYTEAFF.

This clonotype came up many times. The chain recombines TRBV3-1 with TRBJ1-2; D uncertain. V lost 1 base, J lost 4 bases, and 7 bases lay in between. In germline, CDR1 is LGHDT, CDR2 YNNKEL (reference sequence). The CDR3 length is 13 residues. The CDR3 bases are TGTGCCAGCAGCCAAGGGGGTCCCTATGGCTACACCTTC. As protein: CASSQGGPYGYTF.

Many counts were recorded for this clonotype. This chain links TRBV4-1 with TRBJ2-5, with D unclear. Germline assignment: CDR1 MGHRA and CDR2 YSYEKL. Trimming removed 8 bases from V and 2 bases from J, with 12 bases in between. The length of the CDR3 is 13 residues. The CDR3 loop reads CASGPRQQETQYF. The CDR3 DNA reads as TGCGCCAGCGGACCGCGGCAGCAAGAGACCCAGTACTTC.

The chain links TRBV14 to TRBJ1-2; a weak D match, TRBD1 (5 bases). The CDR3 has 16 amino acids. Germline-derived CDR1 and CDR2 are SGHDN and FVKESK. V was pared by 4 bases and J by 2 bases, with 17 bases between. CDR3 protein: CASSPPSGTANYGYTF. The CDR3 coding sequence is TGTGCCAGCAGCCCTCCATCCGGGACGGCAAACTATGGCTACACCTTC.

This clonotype was detected many times. The chain combines TRBV20-1 with TRBJ2-5, with 8 bases lining up with TRBD1. Unmatched junction bases numbered 9, after V lost 5 bases and J lost 4 bases. CDR1 and CDR2 (germline): DFQATT, SNEGSKA (reference sequence). This CDR3 region has 14 residues. The CDR3 is CSARFSGGRETQYF. The CDR3 bases are TGCAGTGCTCGGTTTTCAGGGGGCCGAGAGACCCAGTACTTC.